This T cell receptor beta chain was documented in a study of PD-L1 blockade in urothelial cancer. The V gene's germline CDR1 is SGDLS and CDR2 YYNGEE. This CDR3 has 11 residues. Trimming removed 6 bases at V and 4 bases at J, with 7 bases between. Time point reported: pretreatment peripheral blood. Each PCR received spiked synthetic TCR analog templates. Some clones are missing from TCRdb's copy, which holds only in-frame ones; the method was immunoSEQ multiplex PCR. The sample lists 85,000 to 100,000 clones; over 75% were seen once. The source of this sequence is a man aged 60 to 69 with urothelial cancer. The sample was PBMCs, taken around atezolizumab (anti-PD-L1) treatment. V gene TRBV9 combines with J gene TRBJ1-2, with D possibly being TRBD1 (5 bases). CDR3 nucleotides: TGTGCCAGCACCCAGGGCTATGGCTACACCTTC. This translates into CASTQGYGYTF.